Included here is one T cell receptor beta chain sequence, with context. Its antigen remains unidentified. Samples came from healthy bone marrow donors. The data derive from a study of cytomegalovirus exposure and HLA in healthy donors. The PCR employed 60 Vbeta primers together with 13 Jbeta primers. Measured with immunoSEQ multiplex PCR; TCRdb has only the in-frame clones, and not every one. The sample has roughly 150,000 clones, roughly 72% seen once. The germline V gene encodes CDR1 SNHLY and CDR2 FYNNEI. CDR3 size: 14 residues. The trim removed 3 bases at V and 2 bases at J, leaving 2 bases unmatched. Study findings and constraints: Rare sequences made up most TCRs, while some public TCRs were found in many donors. HLA-A and HLA-B allele assignments for most subjects were reportedly predicted accurately using TCR beta sequences.

The chain joins TRBV2 to TRBJ2-7; 9 positions match TRBD2. Material: PBMCs. The receptor was derived from a woman in her thirties or forties in good health and CMV-seronegative. The chain's CDR3 is CASSERLAAYEQYF. In DNA form, the CDR3 reads TGTGCCAGCAGTGAGCGACTAGCGGCCTACGAGCAGTACTTC.